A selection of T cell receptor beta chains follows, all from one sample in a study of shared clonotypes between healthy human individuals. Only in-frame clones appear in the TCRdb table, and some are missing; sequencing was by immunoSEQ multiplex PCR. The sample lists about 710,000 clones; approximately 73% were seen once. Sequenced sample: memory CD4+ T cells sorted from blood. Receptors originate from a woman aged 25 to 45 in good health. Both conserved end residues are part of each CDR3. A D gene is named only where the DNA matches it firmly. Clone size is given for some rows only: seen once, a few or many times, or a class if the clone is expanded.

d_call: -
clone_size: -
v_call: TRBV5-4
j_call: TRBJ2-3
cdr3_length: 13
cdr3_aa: CASSLGGVDTQYF
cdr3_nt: TGTGCCAGCAGCTTGGGGGGGGTGGATACGCAGTATTTT

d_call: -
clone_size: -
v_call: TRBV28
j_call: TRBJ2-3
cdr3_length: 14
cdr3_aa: CASIVGGSSDTQYF
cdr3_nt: TGTGCCAGCATCGTCGGGGGCTCGTCAGATACGCAGTATTTT

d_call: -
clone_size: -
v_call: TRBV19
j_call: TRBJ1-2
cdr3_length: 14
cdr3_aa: CASSIGGVDYGYTF
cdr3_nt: TGTGCCAGTAGTATCGGGGGGGTCGACTATGGCTACACCTTC

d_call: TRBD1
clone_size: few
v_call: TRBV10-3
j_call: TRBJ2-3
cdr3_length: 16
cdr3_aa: CAISESTGGGTDTQYF
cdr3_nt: TGTGCCATCAGTGAGTCGACAGGGGGTGGAACAGATACGCAGTATTTT

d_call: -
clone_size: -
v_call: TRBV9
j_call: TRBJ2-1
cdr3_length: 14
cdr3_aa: CASSVELGWNEQFF
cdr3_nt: TGTGCCAGCAGCGTAGAGTTGGGGTGGAATGAGCAGTTCTTC

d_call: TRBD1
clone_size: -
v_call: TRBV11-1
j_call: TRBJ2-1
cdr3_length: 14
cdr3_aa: CASSYGQGLTEQFF
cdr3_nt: TGTGCCAGCAGCTACGGACAGGGTCTAACTGAGCAGTTCTTC

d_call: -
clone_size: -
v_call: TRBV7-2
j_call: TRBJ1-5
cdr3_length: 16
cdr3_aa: CASSFFTRGSNQPQHF
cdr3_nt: TGTGCCAGCAGCTTCTTTACCAGGGGTAGCAATCAGCCCCAGCATTTT

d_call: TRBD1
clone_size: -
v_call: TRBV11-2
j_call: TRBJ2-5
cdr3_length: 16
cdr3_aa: CASSLSWTGKQETQYF
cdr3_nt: TGTGCCAGCAGCCTGAGCTGGACAGGAAAACAAGAGACCCAGTACTTC

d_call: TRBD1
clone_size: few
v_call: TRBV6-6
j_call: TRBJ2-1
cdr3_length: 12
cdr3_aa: CATGGFYNEQFF
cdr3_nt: TGTGCCACAGGGGGATTTTACAATGAGCAGTTCTTC

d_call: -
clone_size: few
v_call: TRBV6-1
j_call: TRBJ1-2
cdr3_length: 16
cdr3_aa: CASSESLPLQLKGYTF
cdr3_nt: TGTGCCAGCAGTGAATCTTTGCCCCTCCAGCTAAAAGGCTACACCTTC

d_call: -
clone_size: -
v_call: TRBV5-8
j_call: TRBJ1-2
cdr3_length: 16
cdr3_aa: CASGRAISALNYGYTF
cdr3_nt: TGTGCCAGCGGGCGGGCAATCTCGGCCCTTAACTATGGCTACACCTTC

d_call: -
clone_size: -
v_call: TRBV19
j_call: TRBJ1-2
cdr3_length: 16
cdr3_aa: CASSILAGKVNYGYTF
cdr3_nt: TGTGCCAGTAGTATATTGGCAGGAAAAGTGAACTATGGCTACACCTTC

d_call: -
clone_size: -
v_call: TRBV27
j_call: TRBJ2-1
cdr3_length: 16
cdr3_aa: CASSLLGVSSYNEQFF
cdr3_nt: TGTGCCAGCAGTTTACTAGGGGTAAGCTCCTACAATGAGCAGTTCTTC

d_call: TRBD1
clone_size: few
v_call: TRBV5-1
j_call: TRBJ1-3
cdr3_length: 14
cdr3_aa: CASSPGQGGNTIYF
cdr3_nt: TGCGCCAGCAGCCCCGGACAGGGGGGAAACACCATATATTTT

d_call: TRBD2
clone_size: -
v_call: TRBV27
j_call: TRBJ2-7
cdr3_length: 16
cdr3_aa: CASSSGLAGGFHEQYF
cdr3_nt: TGTGCCAGCAGTTCCGGACTAGCGGGAGGGTTCCACGAGCAGTACTTC

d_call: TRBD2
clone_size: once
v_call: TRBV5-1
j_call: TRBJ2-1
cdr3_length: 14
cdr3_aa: CASSFVTSGAEQFF
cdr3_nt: TGCGCCAGCAGCTTCGTGACTAGCGGCGCTGAGCAGTTCTTC

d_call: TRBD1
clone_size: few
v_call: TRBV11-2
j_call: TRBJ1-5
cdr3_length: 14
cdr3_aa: CASSPDRVDQPQHF
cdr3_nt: TGTGCCAGCAGCCCAGACAGGGTGGATCAGCCCCAGCATTTT

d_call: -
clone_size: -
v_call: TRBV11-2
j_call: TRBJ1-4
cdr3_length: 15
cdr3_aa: CASSLQGGQNEKLFF
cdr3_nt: TGTGCCAGCAGCCTGCAGGGAGGACAGAATGAAAAACTGTTTTTT

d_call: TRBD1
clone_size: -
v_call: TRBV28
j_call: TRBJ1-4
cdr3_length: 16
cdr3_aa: CASSQGAADANEKLFF
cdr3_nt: TGTGCCAGCAGTCAGGGGGCCGCGGATGCAAATGAAAAACTGTTTTTT

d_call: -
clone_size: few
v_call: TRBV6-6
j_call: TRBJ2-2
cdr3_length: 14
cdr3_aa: CASSYSEAVGELFF
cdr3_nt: TGTGCCAGCAGTTACTCGGAAGCGGTCGGGGAGCTGTTTTTT

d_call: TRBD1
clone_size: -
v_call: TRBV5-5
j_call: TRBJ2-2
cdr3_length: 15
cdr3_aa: CASSTTGGNTGELFF
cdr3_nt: TGTGCCAGCAGTACCACAGGGGGTAACACCGGGGAGCTGTTTTTT

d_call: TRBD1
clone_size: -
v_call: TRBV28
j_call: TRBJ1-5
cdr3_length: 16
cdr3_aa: CASSAPQGGGGQPQHF
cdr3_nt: TGTGCCAGCAGTGCCCCCCAGGGGGGGGGTGGACAGCCCCAGCATTTT

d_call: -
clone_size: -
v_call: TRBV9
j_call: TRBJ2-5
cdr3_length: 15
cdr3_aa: CASSVNTGGGETQYF
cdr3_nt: TGTGCCAGCAGCGTGAATACCGGGGGAGGAGAGACCCAGTACTTC

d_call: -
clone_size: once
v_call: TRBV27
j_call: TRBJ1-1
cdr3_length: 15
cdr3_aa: CASRSTRTAITEAFF
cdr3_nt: TGTGCCAGCAGGTCAACTCGGACAGCGATCACTGAAGCTTTCTTT

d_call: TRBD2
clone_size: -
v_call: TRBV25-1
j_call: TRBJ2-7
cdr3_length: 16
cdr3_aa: CASSPRIAGGSSEQYF
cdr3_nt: TGTGCCAGCAGTCCCCGCATAGCGGGAGGGTCCTCCGAGCAGTACTTC

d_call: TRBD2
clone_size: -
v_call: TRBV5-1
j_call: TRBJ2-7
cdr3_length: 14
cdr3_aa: CASSEGTSGLEQYF
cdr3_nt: TGCGCCAGCAGCGAAGGGACTAGCGGCCTCGAGCAGTACTTC

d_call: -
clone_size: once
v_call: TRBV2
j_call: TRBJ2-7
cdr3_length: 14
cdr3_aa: CASSPDTAQYEQYF
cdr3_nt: TGTGCCAGCAGTCCGGACACCGCCCAGTACGAGCAGTACTTC

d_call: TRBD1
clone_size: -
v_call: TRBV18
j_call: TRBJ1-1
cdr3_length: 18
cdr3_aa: CASSTQIGQGRQNTEAFF
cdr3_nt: TGTGCCAGCTCAACTCAGATCGGACAGGGCAGGCAAAACACTGAAGCTTTCTTT

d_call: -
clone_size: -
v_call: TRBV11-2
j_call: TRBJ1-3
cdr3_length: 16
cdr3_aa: CASSLEGKYSGNTIYF
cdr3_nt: TGTGCCAGCAGCTTAGAGGGCAAATACTCTGGAAACACCATATATTTT

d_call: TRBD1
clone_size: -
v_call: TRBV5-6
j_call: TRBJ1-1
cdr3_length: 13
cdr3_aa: CASSLGTGTEAFF
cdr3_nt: TGTGCCAGCAGCTTGGGGACAGGTACTGAAGCTTTCTTT

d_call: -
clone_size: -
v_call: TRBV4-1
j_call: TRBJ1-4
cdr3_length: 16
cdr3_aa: CASSQDSGLANEKLFF
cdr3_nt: TGCGCCAGCAGCCAAGATTCGGGGTTAGCTAATGAAAAACTGTTTTTT

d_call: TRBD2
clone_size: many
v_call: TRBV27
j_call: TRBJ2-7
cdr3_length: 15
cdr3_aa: CASSLSQREVSRQYF
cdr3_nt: TGTGCCAGCAGTTTATCGCAGCGGGAGGTTTCCAGGCAGTACTTC

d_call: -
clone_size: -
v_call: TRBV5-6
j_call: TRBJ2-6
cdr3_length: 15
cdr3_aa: CASSPQGYGANVLTF
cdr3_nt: TGTGCCAGCAGCCCACAGGGATATGGGGCCAACGTCCTGACTTTC

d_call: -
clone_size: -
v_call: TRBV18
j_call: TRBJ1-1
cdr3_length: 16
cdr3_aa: CASSPGVGQMNTEAFF
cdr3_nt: TGTGCCAGCTCACCCGGGGTAGGCCAGATGAACACTGAAGCTTTCTTT

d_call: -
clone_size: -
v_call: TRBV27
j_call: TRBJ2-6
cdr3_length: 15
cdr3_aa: CASSLSASGANVLTF
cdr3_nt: TGTGCCAGCAGTTTATCGGCCTCTGGGGCCAACGTCCTGACTTTC

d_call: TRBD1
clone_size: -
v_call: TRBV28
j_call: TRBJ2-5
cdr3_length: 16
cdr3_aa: CASSLSTGGGQETQYF
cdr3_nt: TGTGCCAGCAGCCTTTCGACAGGGGGAGGCCAAGAGACCCAGTACTTC

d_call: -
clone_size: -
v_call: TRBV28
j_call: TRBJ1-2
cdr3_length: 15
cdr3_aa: CASSEIQGNLYGYTF
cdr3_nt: TGTGCCAGCAGTGAGATTCAGGGGAACCTCTATGGCTACACCTTC

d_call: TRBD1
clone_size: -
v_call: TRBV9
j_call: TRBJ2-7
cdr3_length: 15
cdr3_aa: CASSGPGTGGSEQYF
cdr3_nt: TGTGCCAGCAGCGGACCCGGGACAGGGGGCTCCGAGCAGTACTTC

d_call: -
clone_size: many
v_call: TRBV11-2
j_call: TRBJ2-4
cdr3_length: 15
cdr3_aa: CASSPELPRGNIQYF
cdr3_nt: TGTGCCAGCAGCCCGGAACTCCCTCGGGGAAACATTCAGTACTTC

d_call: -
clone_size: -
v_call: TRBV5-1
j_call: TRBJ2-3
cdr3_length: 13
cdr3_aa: CASSSLGADTQYF
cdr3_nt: TGCGCCAGCAGCTCACTAGGGGCAGATACGCAGTATTTT

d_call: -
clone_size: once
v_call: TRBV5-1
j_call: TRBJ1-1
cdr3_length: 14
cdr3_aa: CASRNLLPDTEAFF
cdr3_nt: TGCGCCAGCAGGAACCTTCTCCCAGACACTGAAGCTTTCTTT

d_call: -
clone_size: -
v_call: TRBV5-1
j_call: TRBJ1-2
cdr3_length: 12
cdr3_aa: CASSQSDLGYTF
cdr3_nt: TGCGCCAGCAGCCAGTCGGACCTAGGCTACACCTTC

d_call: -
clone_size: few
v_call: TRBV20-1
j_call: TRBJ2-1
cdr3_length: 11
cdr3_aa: CTLGSYNEQFF
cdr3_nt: TGCACCTTGGGATCCTACAATGAGCAGTTCTTC